One and the same sample provided the 25 T cell receptor beta chains below, sequenced in a study of blood T cell repertoires in COVID-19. The protocol was immunoSEQ multiplex PCR, while the TCRdb copy is restricted to in-frame clones and leaves out a portion. The sample contains 150,000 to 200,000 clones, more than 65% of which appear only once. The specimen was PBMCs or T cells enriched from blood (not recorded which). The source is a man aged 45-60 years who had recovered from COVID-19.

J is TRBJ2-3 and V is TRBV6-4, with 9 bases lining up with TRBD1. The V and J ends lost 6 bases and 2 bases, in that order; junction bases with no gene match: 6. In germline, CDR1 is MRHNA, CDR2 SNTAGT. The CDR3 is 15 amino acids. The CDR3 spells CASSTTGGATDTQYF. The CDR3 DNA follows: TGTGCCAGCAGCACGACAGGGGGAGCCACAGATACGCAGTATTTT.

The chain combines TRBV6-5 with TRBJ1-6, with 8 nucleotides matching TRBD1. The germline V gene encodes CDR1 MNHEY and CDR2 SVGAGI. The CDR3 has 13 residues. V shed 10 bases, J shed 7 bases, and the junction held 6 bases outside the gene matches. The CDR3 nucleotides are TGTGCCACCACCGACAGGGGAAATTCACCCCTCCACTTT. It specifies CATTDRGNSPLHF.

This sequence joins TRBV19 and TRBJ1-5, with 7 nucleotides matching TRBD1. Trimming removed 6 bases from V and 7 bases from J; junction bases left unmatched: 6. The CDR3 runs to 13 residues. Germline V gene sequence: CDR1 LNHDA, CDR2 SQIVND (reference sequence). The CDR3 bases are TGTGCCAGTAGCCAGACAGGGTACCAGCCCCAGCATTTT. Protein sequence: CASSQTGYQPQHF.

This rearrangement joins TRBV9 to TRBJ2-7; 7 nucleotides line up with TRBD1. The CDR3 totals 15 residues. With 3 bases clipped from V and 3 bases from J, the junction kept 9 bases outside the gene matches. The germline V gene encodes CDR1 SGDLS and CDR2 YYNGEE. The CDR3 spells CASSAQTGSYYEQYF. CDR3 DNA sequence: TGTGCCAGCAGCGCCCAGACAGGGTCGTACTACGAGCAGTACTTC.

The V call is TRBV6-2 or TRBV6-3, the J call TRBJ2-7, with 10 positions matching TRBD1. The V segment lost 6 bases and the J segment 6 bases; nucleotides outside the gene matches: 14. Germline values: CDR1 MNHEY, CDR2 SVGEGT. The length of the CDR3 is 16 residues. CDR3 nucleotides: TGTGCCAGCAGCCTGACAGGGGGCACGGGAATGGTCGAGCAGTACTTC. This codes for CASSLTGGTGMVEQYF.

The rearrangement links TRBV28 to TRBJ1-1; 7 bases are shared with TRBD1. CDR3 size: 15 residues. The germline gives CDR1 MDHEN, CDR2 SYDVKM. V lost 4 bases to trimming and J lost 0 bases; unmatched junction nucleotides: 5. DNA of the CDR3: TGTGCCAGCAGTTATGGTGACAGGGTGAACACTGAAGCTTTCTTT. Translating it yields CASSYGDRVNTEAFF.

V gene TRBV2 combines with J gene TRBJ1-1; 10 nucleotides agree with TRBD1. The CDR3 length is 16 residues. V trimming: 8 bases; J trimming: 4 bases; junction bases outside the gene matches: 13. Germline V gives CDR1 SNHLY, CDR2 FYNNEI. The CDR3 reads CASSILRRDRGTEAFF. CDR3 sequence (DNA): TGTGCCAGCTCTATACTTCGCAGGGACAGGGGCACTGAAGCTTTCTTT.

The V call is TRBV29-1, the J call TRBJ1-2; D not certain. The CDR3 runs to 12 residues. Germline V gives CDR1 SQVTM, CDR2 ANQGSEA. V dropped 3 bases and J dropped 0 bases, with 5 bases sitting between them. This CDR3 is CSVESPNYGYTF. CDR3 nucleotides: TGCAGCGTTGAGAGTCCTAACTATGGCTACACCTTC. Together with reference TRBV29-1 and TRBJ1-2, the CDR3 gives the full variable domain: SAVISQKPSRDICQRGTSLTIQCQVDSQVTMMFWYRQQPGQSLTLIATANQGSEATYESGFVIDKFPISRPNLTFSTLTVSNMSPEDSSIYLCSVESPNYGYTFGSGTRLTVV.

This clone was recorded a few times. The chain employs TRBV5-6 and TRBJ1-1, with TRBD1 identical over 7 bases. Trimming at V came to 2 bases and at J to 7 bases, leaving 8 bases not matched to a gene. CDR3 size: 14 residues. Germline CDR1 reads SGHDT; CDR2 reads YYEEEE. In DNA form, the CDR3 reads TGTGCCAGCAGCTTATTGACAGGGTACGTTGAAGCTTTCTTT. Amino acids: CASSLLTGYVEAFF.

This clone appeared a single time. This chain uses TRBV11-1 with TRBJ1-2; 8 positions agree with TRBD1. The germline gives CDR1 SGHAT, CDR2 FQDESV (reference sequence). There are 16 residues in the CDR3. V lost 2 bases, J lost 3 bases, and 8 bases stayed unmatched. The CDR3 bases are TGTGCCAGCAGCTTACTGGGGACAGGACCCGACTATGGCTACACCTTC. Its protein is CASSLLGTGPDYGYTF.

This clone appeared once. The chain has TRBV5-1 and TRBJ1-4; D is undetermined. Germline V gene data show CDR1 as SGHRS and CDR2 as YFSETQ. Trimming stripped 4 bases from V and 0 bases from J, with 7 bases between. CDR3 length equals 14 residues. The CDR3 here is CASSPSATNEKLFF. The CDR3 DNA is TGCGCCAGCAGCCCCAGTGCAACTAATGAAAAACTGTTTTTT.

The J gene is TRBJ2-7, the V gene TRBV6-5; tentative D call: TRBD1 (6 bases). The CDR3 extends over 14 amino acids. Trimming removed 5 bases at V and 2 bases at J, with 13 bases between. CDR1 and CDR2 from the germline V gene are MNHEY and SVGAGI. The CDR3 region is CASSPDRPPYEQYF. Written as DNA, the CDR3 is TGTGCCAGCAGTCCTGACAGGCCGCCCTACGAGCAGTACTTC.

V gene TRBV5-1 combines with J gene TRBJ2-7; D might be TRBD1 (6 bases). The ends were cut back, 3 bases at V and 2 bases at J, with 15 bases in the middle. Germline V lookup: CDR1 SGHRS, CDR2 YFSETQ. CDR3 length: 15 amino acids. As DNA, the CDR3 is TGCGCCAGCAGCTCGCACGGGACACACACCTACGAGCAGTACTTC. It codes for CASSSHGTHTYEQYF. Full variable domain (outside the CDR3, taken from reference TRBV5-1 and TRBJ2-7): KAGVTQTPRYLIKTRGQQVTLSCSPISGHRSVSWYQQTPGQGLQFLFEYFSETQRNKGNFPGRFSGRQFSNSRSEMNVSTLELGDSALYLCASSSHGTHTYEQYFGPGTRLTVT.

V and J are TRBV19 and TRBJ2-1; the D is unclear. V lost 2 bases and J 3 bases, leaving 5 bases between the germline ends. The germline gives CDR1 LNHDA, CDR2 SQIVND (reference sequence). CDR3 length: 13 amino acids. The DNA of the CDR3 is TGTGCCAGTAGTATACAGGACTACAATGAGCAGTTCTTC. As protein: CASSIQDYNEQFF.

Only a few counts were recorded for this clone. The chain recombines TRBV24-1 with TRBJ1-5; 7 bases are a match to TRBD1. Germline V gene data show CDR1 as KGHDR and CDR2 as SFDVKD. The CDR3 covers 19 residues. The junction had 18 bases not matched to a gene; V was cut back by 4 bases and J by 4 bases. CDR3 amino acids: CATSDTGDSWDGSNQPQHF. The CDR3, as DNA: TGTGCCACCAGTGACACCGGGGACAGCTGGGATGGGTCAAATCAGCCCCAGCATTTT.

The chain couples TRBV19 to TRBJ1-1; D possibly corresponds to TRBD1 (5 bases). Germline values: CDR1 LNHDA, CDR2 SQIVND (reference sequence). The CDR3 is made up of 12 amino acids. With 4 bases removed from V and 11 bases from J, the gap between germline ends came to 14 bases. The CDR3 protein is CASSTTPGVAFF. For the CDR3, the DNA is TGTGCCAGTAGTACTACTCCGGGGGTGGCTTTCTTT.

The V and J genes are TRBV2 and TRBJ1-5; 7 bases are a match to TRBD1. This CDR3 is built from 14 residues. The V gene's germline CDR1 is SNHLY and CDR2 FYNNEI. The trim removed 7 bases at V and 6 bases at J, leaving 9 bases unmatched. The CDR3 here is CASKRGQGGQPQHF. In DNA, the CDR3 is TGTGCCAGCAAAAGAGGGCAGGGGGGTCAGCCCCAGCATTTT.

J is TRBJ2-7 and V is TRBV19, with 8 bases fitting TRBD1. This CDR3 comprises 13 residues. J lost 6 bases, V lost 6 bases, and 7 bases had no gene match. Germline CDR1 and CDR2: LNHDA and SQIVND (reference sequence). In DNA form, the CDR3 reads TGTGCCAGTAGAGGGACAGGCGTTTCCGAGCAGTACTTC. This translates into CASRGTGVSEQYF.

This clone was found a few times. This chain joins TRBV7-3 and TRBJ1-5; weak D call: TRBD1 (6 bases). The CDR3 runs 15 residues. The germline CDR1 and CDR2 sequences are SGHTA and FQGTGA. The ends were cut back, 4 bases at V and 7 bases at J, with 17 bases in the middle. CDR3 nucleotides: TGTGCCAGCAGCTCACCCAGGGGTGAGGGCCAGCCCCAGCATTTT. Translation gives CASSSPRGEGQPQHF.

This chain joins TRBV3-1 (or the pseudogene TRBV3-2) and TRBJ1-5; D is perhaps TRBD1 (6 bases). The CDR3 covers 16 residues. The V gene's germline CDR1 is LGHDT and CDR2 YNNKEL (reference sequence). The germline V and J ends were trimmed by 1 base and 2 bases, with 12 bases remaining between them. The CDR3 region has the DNA TGTGCCAGCAGCCAAGCGCCAGGGGTTGGCAATCAGCCCCAGCATTTT. Encoded protein: CASSQAPGVGNQPQHF.

The V call is TRBV5-1, the J call TRBJ2-1; 8 bases match TRBD1. CDR3 length: 17 amino acids. Per the germline V gene, CDR1 is SGHRS and CDR2 is YFSETQ. With V trimmed by 0 bases and J by 7 bases, 12 bases remained unmatched. Written as DNA, the CDR3 is TGCGCCAGCAGCTTGGCAGTCGGGCAGGGGGCGAGGAATGAGCAGTTCTTC. As protein: CASSLAVGQGARNEQFF. The full variable domain, with the rest looked up from reference TRBV5-1 and TRBJ2-1, is KAGVTQTPRYLIKTRGQQVTLSCSPISGHRSVSWYQQTPGQGLQFLFEYFSETQRNKGNFPGRFSGRQFSNSRSEMNVSTLELGDSALYLCASSLAVGQGARNEQFFGPGTRLTVL.

Only one count was recorded for this clone. This chain connects TRBV11-1 to TRBJ2-7; 7 nucleotides match TRBD1. CDR1 is SGHAT, CDR2 FQDESV, per germline (reference sequence). The CDR3 is made up of 14 amino acids. V gave up 4 bases and J gave up 1 base; unmatched junction bases: 4. The CDR3 sequence is CASSSHRGSYEQYF. DNA for the CDR3: TGTGCCAGCAGCTCTCACAGGGGTTCCTACGAGCAGTACTTC.

V gene TRBV5-4 combines with J gene TRBJ2-2; 8 bases match TRBD2. The CDR3 is 15 residues long. V shed 5 bases, J shed 5 bases, and the junction held 8 bases outside the gene matches. Germline V gene lookup returns CDR1 SGHNT and CDR2 YYREEE (reference sequence). The CDR3 protein is CASSLSGVVTGELFF. The CDR3 DNA sequence: TGTGCCAGCAGTCTTAGCGGGGTAGTGACCGGGGAGCTGTTTTTT.

This clone was detected only a few times. The rearrangement links TRBV25-1 to TRBJ1-1, with 9 nucleotides matching TRBD1. The CDR3 has 17 residues. Germline V gives CDR1 MGHDK, CDR2 SYGVNS. J was trimmed by 1 base and V by 2 bases; bases with no gene match: 8. The CDR3 protein is CASSELRKGQGNTEAFF. The CDR3, as DNA: TGTGCCAGCAGTGAACTTCGAAAGGGACAGGGGAACACTGAAGCTTTCTTT.

Concerning this clone itself: This specimen includes other DNA sequences encoding the same CDR3. For the CDR3, the DNA is TGTGCCAGCAGCCCCGGGACAGGGAGGGAAAAACTGTTTTTT. Encoded protein: CASSPGTGREKLFF. The rearrangement uses TRBV5-4 and TRBJ1-4; 9 bases are shared with TRBD1. Germline CDR1 SGHNT, CDR2 YYREEE (reference sequence). The CDR3 contains 14 residues. After removal of 4 bases from V and 8 bases from J, the junction contained 6 bases not matched to a gene.